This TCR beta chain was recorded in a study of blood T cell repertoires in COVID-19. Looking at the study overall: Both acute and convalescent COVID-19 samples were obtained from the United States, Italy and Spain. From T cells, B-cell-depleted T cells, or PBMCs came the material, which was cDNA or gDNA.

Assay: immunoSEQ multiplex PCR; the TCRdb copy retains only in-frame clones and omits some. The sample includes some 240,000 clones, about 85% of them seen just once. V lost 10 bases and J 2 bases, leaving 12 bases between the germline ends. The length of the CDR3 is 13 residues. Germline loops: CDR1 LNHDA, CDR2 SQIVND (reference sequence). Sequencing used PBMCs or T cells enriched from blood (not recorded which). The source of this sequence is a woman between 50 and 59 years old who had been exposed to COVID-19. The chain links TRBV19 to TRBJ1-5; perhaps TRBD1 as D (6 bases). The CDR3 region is CATTGYGNQPQHF. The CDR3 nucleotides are TGTGCCACCACAGGGTATGGCAATCAGCCCCAGCATTTT. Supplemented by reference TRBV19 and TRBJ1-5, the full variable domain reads DGGITQSPKYLFRKEGQNVTLSCEQNLNHDAMYWYRQDPGQGLRLIYYSQIVNDFQKGDIAEGYSVSREKKESFPLTVTSAQKNPTAFYLCATTGYGNQPQHFGDGTRLSIL.